Reported below is one T cell receptor beta chain. PCR employed 60 Vbeta and 13 Jbeta primers. Repertoires were generated with immunoSEQ multiplex PCR, while TCRdb's copy carries only in-frame clones and drops some. This sample's table reports roughly 120,000 clones. The data stem from a study of cytomegalovirus exposure and HLA in healthy donors. Germline CDR1 and CDR2: PRHDT and FYEKMQ (reference sequence). V shed 5 bases and J 4 bases; nucleotides not matched to a gene: 4. The CDR3 is 14 residues long. The V call is TRBV13, the J call TRBJ2-1, with 8 bases fitting TRBD1. The sample comprised PBMCs. The receptor was derived from a man aged 35-49 years in good health and CMV-seronegative. DNA of the CDR3: TGTGCCAGCAGCGCCGGGACAGGATACAATGAGCAGTTCTTC. This codes for CASSAGTGYNEQFF.